Presented here are 3 T cell receptor beta chains from one specimen sequenced in a study of identical twins. TCRdb ran MiXCR on the 5' RACE reads and lists one entry per CDR3 protein. The sample has hundreds of thousands of distinct CDR3 sequences; 12% are singletons. The sample was also reused in another study, on yellow fever vaccine responses in identical twins.

Sequencing was performed on PBMCs. Receptors were obtained from a woman aged 18-30 years in good health.

There are many counts of this clonotype. The chain links TRBV20-1 to TRBJ2-3; D tentatively fits TRBD1 or TRBD2 (6 bases each). The V and J ends lost 0 bases and 2 bases respectively, with 18 bases between them. This CDR3 is built from 17 residues. Germline CDR1 and CDR2: DFQATT and SNEGSKA (reference sequence). CDR3 amino acids: CSARDGGAGADTDTQYF. The CDR3 nucleotides read TGCAGTGCTAGAGATGGCGGGGCAGGGGCGGACACAGATACGCAGTATTTT.

This clonotype was seen a few times. This rearrangement joins TRBV18 to TRBJ1-5, with TRBD1 matching 8 bases. This CDR3 is 14 amino acids long. Germline lookup yields CDR1 KGHSH and CDR2 LQKENI. Trimming cost V 6 bases and J 5 bases; bases outside gene matches: 6. The DNA of the CDR3 is TGTGCCAGCTCCCAGGACAGGGCCCATCAGCCCCAGCATTTT. This codes for CASSQDRAHQPQHF.

The chain combines TRBV4-1 with TRBJ2-2; D might be TRBD2 (5 bases). The length of the CDR3 is 16 residues. V shed 0 bases and J shed 3 bases, with 11 bases lying between them. The germline CDR1 and CDR2 sequences are MGHRA and YSYEKL. Here the CDR3 reads CASSQELWRDTGELFF. The CDR3 DNA follows: TGCGCCAGCAGCCAAGAGTTGTGGCGGGACACCGGGGAGCTGTTTTTT.